The present TCR beta chain was sequenced within a study of post-analysis software for immune sequencing data. At the level of the study: Disease trajectories encompassed relapsing-remitting, secondary progressive and progressive-relapsing multiple sclerosis.

Study conclusions and caveats: There were a few TRBV segments more frequent in patients than controls, and TRBV5-6, TRBV5-1 and TRBV20-1 were among them. Same-batch preparations were strongly co-clustered by F measure. Significantly decreased normalized Chao1 diversity was recorded for multiple sclerosis patients relative to controls.

Unique-molecular-identifier-tagged TCR beta cDNA libraries were used. T cells numbering roughly 0.95 to 11 million gave rise to about 540,000 cDNA molecules. TCRdb fed the PCR reads into MiXCR, producing one record per CDR3 protein. The repertoire holds about 200,000 distinct CDR3 sequences, roughly 30% seen once, with around 3.7% in the top ten. This CDR3 comprises 16 residues. With V trimmed by 1 base and J by 4 bases, 5 bases remained unmatched. The germline V gene encodes CDR1 SGHRS and CDR2 YFSETQ. The table lists this clonotype with a few counts. Antigen unknown. This TCR came from a girl aged 2 to 17 with multiple sclerosis. What was sequenced was blood. The J gene is TRBJ2-3, the V gene TRBV5-1, with 11 bases aligning to TRBD2. The CDR3 loop is CASSLSLAGGPDTQYF. DNA for the CDR3: TGCGCCAGCAGCTTGTCTCTAGCGGGAGGACCAGATACGCAGTATTTT.